Each of the 20 T cell receptor beta chains below was sequenced from the same sample in a study of T cell repertoires in cytomegalovirus infection. One entry per CDR3 protein, called by TCRdb with MiXCR from the reads. The sample lists hundreds of thousands of distinct CDR3 sequences, approximately 10% occurring once. The sequenced sample consisted of PBMCs. These receptors originate from a human donor in good health (CMV status not recorded). Some clones in this sample may be carry-over from other donors' samples.

In its sample, this clonotype was seen many times. The J gene is TRBJ2-1, the V gene TRBV6-5; 11 positions match TRBD2. V dropped 2 bases and J dropped 8; count of bases not matched to a gene: 11. Germline lookup yields CDR1 MNHEY and CDR2 SVGAGI. CDR3 length: 17 residues. This CDR3 is CASSYVRTSGSADEQFF. CDR3 DNA: TGTGCCAGCAGTTACGTTAGAACTAGCGGGAGTGCGGATGAGCAGTTCTTC.

There are a few counts of this clonotype. The rearrangement uses TRBV10-3 and TRBJ2-1; 11 bases are a match to TRBD2. The germline gives CDR1 ENHRY, CDR2 SYGVKD. The length of the CDR3 is 19 residues. V shed 0 bases, J shed 6 bases, and the junction held 13 bases outside the gene matches. Written as DNA, the CDR3 is TGTGCCATCAGTGAGTCGATTTCCAGACTAGCGGGGTTCGGCAATGAGCAGTTCTTC. It is translated as CAISESISRLAGFGNEQFF.

This clonotype was seen repeatedly, ten times or more. The rearrangement links TRBV7-9 to TRBJ1-5; no reliable D call. CDR3 size: 14 residues. The germline CDR1 and CDR2 sequences are SEHNR and FQNEAQ (reference sequence). V shed 5 bases and J shed 4 bases, with 12 bases lying between them. CDR3 nucleotide sequence: TGTGCCAGCAGCGTAGACCATCGTAATCAGCCCCAGCATTTT. Translated, it gives CASSVDHRNQPQHF.

In its sample, this clonotype was seen many times. The rearrangement links TRBV10-3 to TRBJ2-1; 7 bases fit TRBD2. The CDR3 sequence is 14 residues long. V dropped 10 bases and J dropped 13; count of bases not matched to a gene: 19. Germline CDR1 ENHRY, CDR2 SYGVKD. CDR3 DNA sequence: TGTGCCACCACTACCGGGACTAATGGCGGGGAACAGTTCTTC. This gives the protein CATTTGTNGGEQFF.

This clonotype was detected many times. This chain links TRBV7-9 with TRBJ2-3; 10 bases are shared with TRBD2. This CDR3 has 17 amino acids. In germline, CDR1 is SEHNR, CDR2 FQNEAQ (reference sequence). Unmatched junction bases numbered 8, after V lost 1 base and J lost 4 bases. The CDR3 region is CASSLVPLAGRSDTQYF. The CDR3 DNA sequence: TGTGCCAGCAGCTTAGTTCCACTAGCGGGGCGATCAGATACGCAGTATTTT.

This clonotype showed up many times. The chain links TRBV4-1 to TRBJ1-2; D unclear. The V gene's germline CDR1 is MGHRA and CDR2 YSYEKL. CDR3 size: 15 residues. Trimming removed 2 bases at V and 0 bases at J, with 10 bases between. CDR3 DNA: TGCGCCAGCAGCCAATCACCCGGAGCTAACTATGGCTACACCTTC. It yields the protein CASSQSPGANYGYTF.

This clonotype was seen repeatedly, ten times or more. The chain joins TRBV7-9 to TRBJ1-5; 10 positions match TRBD1. The germline V gene has CDR1 SEHNR and CDR2 FQNEAQ (reference sequence). With 5 bases clipped from V and 6 bases from J, the junction kept 7 bases outside the gene matches. There are 15 residues in the CDR3. CDR3 nucleotide sequence: TGTGCCAGCAGCCCCCCGGGACAGGGGAGTCAGCCCCAGCATTTT. Translated: CASSPPGQGSQPQHF.

The chain's CDR3 is CASSQGGWTGELFF. The CDR3 DNA reads TGTGCCAGCAGCCAAGGAGGGTGGACCGGGGAGCTGTTTTTT. V gene TRBV3-1 combines with J gene TRBJ2-2, with D possibly TRBD2 on 5 matching bases. The germline V and J ends were trimmed by 1 base and 5 bases, with 8 bases remaining between them. The CDR3 totals 14 residues. Germline V gives CDR1 LGHDT, CDR2 YNNKEL (reference sequence). The full variable domain, completed using reference TRBV3-1 and TRBJ2-2, is DTAVSQTPKYLVTQMGNDKSIKCEQNLGHDTMYWYKQDSKKFLKIMFSYNNKELIINETVPNRFSPKSPDKAHLNLHINSLELGDSAVYFCASSQGGWTGELFFGEGSRLTVL.

This clonotype was counted ten times or more. The chain links TRBV6-5 to TRBJ1-5; D not resolved. The germline V gene has CDR1 MNHEY and CDR2 SVGAGI. V lost 5 bases to trimming and J lost 2 bases, with 10 bases between them. The CDR3 is 14 amino acids. The CDR3 region is CASSALLGNQPQHF. The CDR3 DNA reads as TGTGCCAGCAGTGCTCTACTTGGCAATCAGCCCCAGCATTTT.

This sequence joins TRBV19 and TRBJ2-6, with D unclear. Germline lookup yields CDR1 LNHDA and CDR2 SQIVND (reference sequence). This CDR3 comprises 17 residues. V lost 5 bases and J lost 0, with 14 bases in between. The CDR3 DNA is TGTGCCAGTAGTGGCCTCCCAAACTACTCTGGGGCCAACGTCCTGACTTTC. Encoded protein: CASSGLPNYSGANVLTF.

This clonotype was recorded many times. The chain recombines TRBV20-1 with TRBJ2-3, with 8 positions matching TRBD1. The germline V gene encodes CDR1 DFQATT and CDR2 SNEGSKA (reference sequence). This CDR3 contains 15 residues. V was clipped by 6 bases and J by 4 bases; unmatched bases: 12. CDR3 region: CSANPRTGLADTQYF. As DNA, the CDR3 is TGCAGTGCCAACCCCCGGACAGGGCTGGCAGATACGCAGTATTTT.

This clonotype was seen a few times. The chain recombines TRBV19 with TRBJ2-5, with D uncertain. The V end was cut by 5 bases, the J end by 6 bases, with 10 bases between. Germline CDR1 LNHDA, CDR2 SQIVND (reference sequence). This CDR3 has 12 residues. CDR3 nucleotides: TGTGCCAGTAGTTCCCGATGGAAGACCCAGTACTTC. It translates to CASSSRWKTQYF.

At least ten counts were recorded for this clonotype. V is TRBV28 and J is TRBJ2-7; no firm D call. The CDR3 sequence is 13 residues long. From germline, CDR1 is MDHEN and CDR2 SYDVKM. Trimming cost V 2 bases and J 9 bases, with 14 bases left between them. The CDR3 DNA sequence: TGTGCCAGCAGTTTACGGCGGCTAGGTGGGCAGTACTTC. Amino acid sequence: CASSLRRLGGQYF. Complete variable domain (other parts from reference TRBV28 and TRBJ2-7): DVKVTQSSRYLVKRTGEKVFLECVQDMDHENMFWYRQDPGLGLRLIYFSYDVKMKEKGDIPEGYSVSREKKERFSLILESASTNQTSMYLCASSLRRLGGQYFGPGTRLTVT.

This clonotype was counted many times. The V and J genes are TRBV28 and TRBJ1-4; D might be TRBD1 (6 bases). V was trimmed by 4 bases and J by 8 bases, leaving 11 bases between them. From germline, CDR1 is MDHEN and CDR2 SYDVKM. The CDR3 contains 13 residues. The CDR3 coding sequence is TGTGCCAGCAGTTACGGACAGTTGGAAAAACTGTTTTTT. Translating gives CASSYGQLEKLFF.

This clonotype was observed a few times. This chain uses TRBV12-5 with TRBJ2-1; TRBD2 might be the D (5 bases). Germline V gene sequence: CDR1 LGHNT, CDR2 FRNRAP. V shed 6 bases and J shed 9 bases, with 12 bases lying between them. The length of the CDR3 is 12 residues. The CDR3 DNA reads TGTGCTAGTGGACTAGGCAAGGGTGAGCAGTTCTTC. This encodes CASGLGKGEQFF. Based on the CDR3 plus reference TRBV12-5 and TRBJ2-1, the full variable domain is DARVTQTPRHKVTEMGQEVTMRCQPILGHNTVFWYRQTMMQGLELLAYFRNRAPLDDSGMPKDRFSAEMPDATLATLKIQPSEPRDSAVYFCASGLGKGEQFFGPGTRLTVL.

The rearrangement links TRBV20-1 to TRBJ2-7; no reliable D call. This CDR3 region has 13 residues. V was pared by 3 bases and J by 12 bases, with 21 bases between. Germline CDR1 and CDR2: DFQATT and SNEGSKA (reference sequence). The chain's CDR3 is CSASAIGPPRWYF. The CDR3 DNA is TGCAGTGCTAGTGCGATAGGACCGCCGAGGTGGTACTTC.

In its sample, this clonotype was seen a few times. V usage is TRBV18 and J usage is TRBJ2-3, with D hard to call. Germline assignment: CDR1 KGHSH and CDR2 LQKENI. The CDR3 totals 15 residues. Trimming took off 2 bases at V and 2 bases at J, with 11 bases between the two ends. CDR3 in amino acids: CASSPFPVTTDTQYF. CDR3 DNA sequence: TGTGCCAGCTCACCATTTCCAGTGACCACAGATACGCAGTATTTT.

This clonotype was counted at least ten times. V usage is TRBV23-1 and J usage is TRBJ2-2; either TRBD1 or TRBD2 may supply D (6 bases each). TRBV23-1 is treated as an ORF (open reading frame) with a function not yet certain. Trimming shortened V by 0 bases and J by 6 bases, and 14 bases separated the two germline ends. The CDR3 loop spans 16 amino acids. CDR3 nucleotide sequence: TGCGCCAGCAGTCAATCGGCAGGGGAGGATGCCGGGGAGCTGTTTTTT. Its protein product is CASSQSAGEDAGELFF.

This clonotype was counted at least ten times. V gene TRBV12-3 or TRBV12-4 combines with J gene TRBJ1-6; D call uncertain. The CDR3 is 15 amino acids. V lost 6 bases, J lost 5 bases, and 14 bases lay in between. CDR3 in DNA: TGTGCCAGCAGGGGTACAGCCGGTCATAATTCACCCCTCCACTTT. Its translation is CASRGTAGHNSPLHF.

This clonotype showed up just once. The rearrangement uses TRBV2 and TRBJ2-3; TRBD2 might be the D (5 bases). Trimming left V 11 bases short and J 0 bases short, with 15 bases between. The CDR3 runs to 14 residues. Looked up from germline, CDR1 is SNHLY and CDR2 is FYNNEI. The CDR3 coding sequence is TGTGCCGCTAACCCGGGGAGAAGCACAGATACGCAGTATTTT. This sequence encodes CAANPGRSTDTQYF. Combining the CDR3 with reference TRBV2 and TRBJ2-3 gives the whole variable domain EPEVTQTPSHQVTQMGQEVILRCVPISNHLYFYWYRQILGQKVEFLVSFYNNEISEKSEIFDDQFSVERPDGSNFTLKIRSTKLEDSAMYFCAANPGRSTDTQYFGPGTRLTVL.